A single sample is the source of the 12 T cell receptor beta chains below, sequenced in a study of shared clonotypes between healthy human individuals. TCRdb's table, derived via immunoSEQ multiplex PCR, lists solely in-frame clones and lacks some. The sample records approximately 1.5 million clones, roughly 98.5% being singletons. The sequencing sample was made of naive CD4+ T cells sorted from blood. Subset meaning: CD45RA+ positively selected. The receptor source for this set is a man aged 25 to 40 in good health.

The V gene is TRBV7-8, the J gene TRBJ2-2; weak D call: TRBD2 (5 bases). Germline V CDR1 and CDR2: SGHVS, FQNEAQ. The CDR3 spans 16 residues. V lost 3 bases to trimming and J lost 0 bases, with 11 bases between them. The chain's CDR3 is CASSFQAVTNTGELFF. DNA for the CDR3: TGTGCCAGCAGCTTCCAAGCGGTAACGAACACCGGGGAGCTGTTTTTT.

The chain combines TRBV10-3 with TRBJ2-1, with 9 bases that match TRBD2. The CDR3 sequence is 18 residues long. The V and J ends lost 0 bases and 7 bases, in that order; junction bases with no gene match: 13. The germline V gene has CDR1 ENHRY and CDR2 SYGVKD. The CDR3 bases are TGTGCCATCAGTGAGTCGGGTGCGGGAGGGCCATCGAAAAATGAGCAGTTCTTC. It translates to CAISESGAGGPSKNEQFF.

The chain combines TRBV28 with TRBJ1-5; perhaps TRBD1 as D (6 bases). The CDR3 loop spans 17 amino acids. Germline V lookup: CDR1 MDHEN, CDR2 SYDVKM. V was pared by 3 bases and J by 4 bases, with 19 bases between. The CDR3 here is CASSFAPVQGPNQPQHF. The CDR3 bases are TGTGCCAGCAGTTTTGCCCCGGTGCAGGGGCCAAATCAGCCCCAGCATTTT.

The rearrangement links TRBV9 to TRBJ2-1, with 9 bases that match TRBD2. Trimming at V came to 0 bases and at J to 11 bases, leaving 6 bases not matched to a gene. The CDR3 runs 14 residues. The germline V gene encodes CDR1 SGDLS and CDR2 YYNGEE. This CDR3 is CASSVESGRPQQFF. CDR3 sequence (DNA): TGTGCCAGCAGCGTAGAGAGCGGGAGGCCGCAGCAGTTCTTC.

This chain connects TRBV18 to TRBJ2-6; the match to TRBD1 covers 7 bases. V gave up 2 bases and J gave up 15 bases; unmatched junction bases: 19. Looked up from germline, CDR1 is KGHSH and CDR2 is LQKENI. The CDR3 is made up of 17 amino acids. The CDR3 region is CASSPLTGAQGSKDLTF. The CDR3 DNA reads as TGTGCCAGCTCACCATTAACAGGGGCGCAGGGGTCGAAAGACCTGACTTTC.

The CDR3 region has the DNA TGCGCCAGCAGTCAATCGACGCCCTCGAGCAGGCAGTACTTC. It encodes CASSQSTPSSRQYF. This rearrangement joins TRBV23-1 to TRBJ2-7, with no clear D. TRBV23-1 is an open reading frame whose function is uncertain. This CDR3 has 14 residues. The ends were cut back, 0 bases at V and 9 bases at J, with 15 bases in the middle.

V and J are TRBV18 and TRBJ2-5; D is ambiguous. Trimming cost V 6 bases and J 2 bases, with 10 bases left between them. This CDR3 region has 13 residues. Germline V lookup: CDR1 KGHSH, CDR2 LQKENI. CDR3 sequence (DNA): TGTGCCAGCTCCCGAGGACGGCAAGAGACCCAGTACTTC. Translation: CASSRGRQETQYF.

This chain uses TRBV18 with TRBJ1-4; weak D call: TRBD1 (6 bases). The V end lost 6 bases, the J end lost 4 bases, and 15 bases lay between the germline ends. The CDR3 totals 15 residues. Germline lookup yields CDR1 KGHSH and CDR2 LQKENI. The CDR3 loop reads CASSQTGDRNEKLFF. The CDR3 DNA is TGTGCCAGCTCTCAGACAGGTGACCGTAATGAAAAACTGTTTTTT.

In nucleotides, the CDR3 is TGCGCCAGCAGCTTGGGTCTGGGGACAGGGGGCGAGAGCACTGAAGCTTTCTTT. Protein sequence: CASSLGLGTGGESTEAFF. V and J are TRBV5-1 and TRBJ1-1; 12 nucleotides align to TRBD1. Germline CDR1 and CDR2: SGHRS and YFSETQ. CDR3 length: 18 residues. The junction had 10 bases not matched to a gene; V was cut back by 0 bases and J by 4 bases.

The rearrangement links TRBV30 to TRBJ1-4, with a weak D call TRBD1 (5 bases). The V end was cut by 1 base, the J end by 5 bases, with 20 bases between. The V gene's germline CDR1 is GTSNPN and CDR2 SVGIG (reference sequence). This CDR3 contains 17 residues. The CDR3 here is CAWSDQLVGGSNEKLFF. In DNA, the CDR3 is TGTGCCTGGAGTGACCAACTCGTGGGGGGGTCAAATGAAAAACTGTTTTTT.

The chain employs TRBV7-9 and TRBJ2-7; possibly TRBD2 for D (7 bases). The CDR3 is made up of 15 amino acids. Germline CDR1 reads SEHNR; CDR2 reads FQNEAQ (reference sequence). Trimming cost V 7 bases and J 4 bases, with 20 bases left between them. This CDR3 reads CASTPGGLSPYEQYF. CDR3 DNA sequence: TGTGCCAGCACCCCGGGGGGCCTCAGTCCGTACGAGCAGTACTTC.

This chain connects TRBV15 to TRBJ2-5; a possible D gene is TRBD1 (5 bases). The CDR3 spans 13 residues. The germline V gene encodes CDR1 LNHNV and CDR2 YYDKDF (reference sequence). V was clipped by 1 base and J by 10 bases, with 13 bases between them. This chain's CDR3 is CATSRGGRVGQYF. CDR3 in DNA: TGTGCCACCAGCAGAGGTGGCAGGGTCGGCCAGTACTTC.